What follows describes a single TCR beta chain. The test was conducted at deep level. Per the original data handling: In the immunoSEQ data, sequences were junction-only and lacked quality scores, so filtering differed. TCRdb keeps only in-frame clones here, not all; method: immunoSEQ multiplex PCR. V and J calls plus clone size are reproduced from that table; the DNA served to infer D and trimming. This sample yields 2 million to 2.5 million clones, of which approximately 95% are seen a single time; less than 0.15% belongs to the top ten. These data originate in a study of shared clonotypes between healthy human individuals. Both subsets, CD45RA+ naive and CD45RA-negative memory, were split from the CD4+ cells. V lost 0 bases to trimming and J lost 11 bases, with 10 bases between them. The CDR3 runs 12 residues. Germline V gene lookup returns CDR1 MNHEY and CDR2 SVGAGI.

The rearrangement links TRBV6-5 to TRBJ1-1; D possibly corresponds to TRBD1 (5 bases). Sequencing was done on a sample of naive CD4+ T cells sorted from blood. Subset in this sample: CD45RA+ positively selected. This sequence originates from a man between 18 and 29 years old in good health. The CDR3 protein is CASSYSSGGAFF. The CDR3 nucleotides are TGTGCCAGCAGTTACTCGTCCGGGGGGGCTTTCTTT.